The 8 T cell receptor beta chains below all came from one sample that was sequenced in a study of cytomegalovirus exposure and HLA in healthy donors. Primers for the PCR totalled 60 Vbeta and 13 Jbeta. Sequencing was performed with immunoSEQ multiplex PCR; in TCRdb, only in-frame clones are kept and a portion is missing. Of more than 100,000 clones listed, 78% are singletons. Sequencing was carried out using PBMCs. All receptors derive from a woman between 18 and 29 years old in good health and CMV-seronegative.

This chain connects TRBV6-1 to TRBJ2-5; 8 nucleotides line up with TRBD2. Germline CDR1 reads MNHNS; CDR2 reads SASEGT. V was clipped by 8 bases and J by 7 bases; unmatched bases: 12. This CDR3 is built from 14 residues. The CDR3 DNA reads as TGTGCCAGCTTACGAGCGGGGGCGTCAGGGACCCAGTACTTC. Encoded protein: CASLRAGASGTQYF.

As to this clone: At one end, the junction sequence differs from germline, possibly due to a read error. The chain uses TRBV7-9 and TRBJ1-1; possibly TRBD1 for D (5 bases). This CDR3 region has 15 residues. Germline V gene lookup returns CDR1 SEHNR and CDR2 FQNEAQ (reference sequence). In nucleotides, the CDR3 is TGTTCCAGCAGCTCAGGGATGTCGATGAACACTGAAGCTTTCTTT. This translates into CSSSSGMSMNTEAFF.

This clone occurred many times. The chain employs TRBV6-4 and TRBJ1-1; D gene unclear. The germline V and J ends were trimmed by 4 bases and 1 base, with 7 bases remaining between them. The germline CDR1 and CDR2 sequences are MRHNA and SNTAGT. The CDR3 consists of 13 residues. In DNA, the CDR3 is TGTGCCAGCAGTGTTCGGGAGAACACTGAAGCTTTCTTT. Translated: CASSVRENTEAFF.

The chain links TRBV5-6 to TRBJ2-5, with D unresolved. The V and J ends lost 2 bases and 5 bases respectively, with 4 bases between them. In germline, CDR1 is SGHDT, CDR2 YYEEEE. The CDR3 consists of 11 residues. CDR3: CASSFGETQYF. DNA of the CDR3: TGTGCCAGCAGCTTCGGTGAGACCCAGTACTTC.

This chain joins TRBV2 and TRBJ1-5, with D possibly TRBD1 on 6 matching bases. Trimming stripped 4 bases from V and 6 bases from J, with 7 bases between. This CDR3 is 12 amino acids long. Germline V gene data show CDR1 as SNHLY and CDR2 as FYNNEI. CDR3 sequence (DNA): TGTGCCAGCAGTGGAGGGGGTCAGCCCCAGCATTTT. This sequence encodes CASSGGGQPQHF.

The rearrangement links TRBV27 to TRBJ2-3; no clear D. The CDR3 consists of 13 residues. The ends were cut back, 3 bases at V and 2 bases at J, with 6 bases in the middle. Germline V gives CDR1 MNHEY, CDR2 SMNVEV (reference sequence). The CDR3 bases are TGTGCCAGCAGTTTCGCTAACACAGATACGCAGTATTTT. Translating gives CASSFANTDTQYF.

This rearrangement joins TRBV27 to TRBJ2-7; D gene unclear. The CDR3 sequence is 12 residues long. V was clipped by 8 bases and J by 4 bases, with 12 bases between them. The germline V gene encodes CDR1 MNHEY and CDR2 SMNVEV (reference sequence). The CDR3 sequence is CASGTTSYEQYF. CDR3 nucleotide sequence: TGTGCCAGCGGAACTACCTCGTACGAGCAGTACTTC.

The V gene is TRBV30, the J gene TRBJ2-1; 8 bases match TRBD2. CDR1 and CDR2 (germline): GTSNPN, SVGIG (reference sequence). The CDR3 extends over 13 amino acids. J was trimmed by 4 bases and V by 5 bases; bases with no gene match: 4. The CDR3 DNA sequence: TGTGCCTGGCGGGGGGGAGGGTACAATGAGCAGTTCTTC. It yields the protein CAWRGGGYNEQFF.